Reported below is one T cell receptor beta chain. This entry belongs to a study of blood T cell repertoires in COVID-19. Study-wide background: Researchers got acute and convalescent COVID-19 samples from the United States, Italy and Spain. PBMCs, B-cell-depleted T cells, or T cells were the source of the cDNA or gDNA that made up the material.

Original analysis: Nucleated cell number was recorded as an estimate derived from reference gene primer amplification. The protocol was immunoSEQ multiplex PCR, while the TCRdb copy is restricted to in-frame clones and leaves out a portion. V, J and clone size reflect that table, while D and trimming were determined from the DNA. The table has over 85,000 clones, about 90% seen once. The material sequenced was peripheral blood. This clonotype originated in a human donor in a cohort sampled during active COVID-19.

As DNA, the CDR3 is TGTGCCAGCAGATCCGGACAGGCGGCCTATGGCTACACCTTC. It translates to CASRSGQAAYGYTF. The gene calls are TRBV28 and TRBJ1-2; TRBD1 matches at 7 bases. Trimming took 6 bases from V and 4 from J; bases not matched to a gene: 8. The germline V gene encodes CDR1 MDHEN and CDR2 SYDVKM. The CDR3 spans 14 residues.